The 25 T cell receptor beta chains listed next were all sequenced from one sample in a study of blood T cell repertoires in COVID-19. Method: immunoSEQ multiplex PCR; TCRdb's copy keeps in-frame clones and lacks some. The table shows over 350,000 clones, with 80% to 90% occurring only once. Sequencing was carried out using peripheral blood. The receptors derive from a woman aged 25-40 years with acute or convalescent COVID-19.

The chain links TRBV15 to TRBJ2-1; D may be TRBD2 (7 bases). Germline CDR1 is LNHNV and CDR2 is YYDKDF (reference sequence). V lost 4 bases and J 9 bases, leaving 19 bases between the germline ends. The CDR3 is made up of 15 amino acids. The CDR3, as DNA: TGTGCCACCAGCACACAGGGTGCGGGGGATAGTGAGCAGTTCTTC. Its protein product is CATSTQGAGDSEQFF.

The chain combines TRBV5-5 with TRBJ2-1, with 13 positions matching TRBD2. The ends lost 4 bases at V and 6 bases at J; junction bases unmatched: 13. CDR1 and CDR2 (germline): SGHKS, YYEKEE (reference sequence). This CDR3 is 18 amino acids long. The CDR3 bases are TGTGCCAGCAGCCCCCCTTTACTAGCGGGGGGGCCGGGCAATGAGCAGTTCTTC. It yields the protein CASSPPLLAGGPGNEQFF.

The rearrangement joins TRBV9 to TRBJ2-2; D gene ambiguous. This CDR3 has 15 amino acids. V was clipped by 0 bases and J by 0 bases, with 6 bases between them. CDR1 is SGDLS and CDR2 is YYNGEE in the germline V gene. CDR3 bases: TGTGCCAGCAGCGTAGACTTATCGAACACCGGGGAGCTGTTTTTT. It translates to CASSVDLSNTGELFF. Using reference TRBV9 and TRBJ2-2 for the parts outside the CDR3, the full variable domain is DSGVTQTPKHLITATGQRVTLRCSPRSGDLSVYWYQQSLDQGLQFLIQYYNGEERAKGNILERFSAQQFPDLHSELNLSSLELGDSALYFCASSVDLSNTGELFFGEGSRLTVL.

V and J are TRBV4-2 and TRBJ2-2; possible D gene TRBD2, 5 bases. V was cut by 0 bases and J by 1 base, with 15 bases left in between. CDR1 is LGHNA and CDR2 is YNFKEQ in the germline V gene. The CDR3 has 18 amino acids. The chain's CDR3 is CASSQDLAPTVNTGELFF. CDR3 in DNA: TGTGCCAGCAGCCAAGACCTAGCCCCGACCGTGAACACCGGGGAGCTGTTTTTT.

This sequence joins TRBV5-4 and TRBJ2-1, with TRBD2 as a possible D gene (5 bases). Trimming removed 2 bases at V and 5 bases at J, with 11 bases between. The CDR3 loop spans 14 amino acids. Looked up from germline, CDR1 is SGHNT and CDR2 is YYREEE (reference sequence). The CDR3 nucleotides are TGTGCCAGCAGCTTTTTGACGGGAAACAATGAGCAGTTCTTC. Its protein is CASSFLTGNNEQFF.

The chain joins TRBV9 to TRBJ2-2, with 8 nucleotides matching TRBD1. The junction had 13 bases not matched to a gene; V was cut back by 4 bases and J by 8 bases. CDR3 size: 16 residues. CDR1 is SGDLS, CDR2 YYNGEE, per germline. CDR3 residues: CASSPRTGFSTGELFF. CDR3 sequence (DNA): TGTGCCAGCAGCCCACGGACAGGGTTTTCGACTGGGGAGCTGTTTTTT.

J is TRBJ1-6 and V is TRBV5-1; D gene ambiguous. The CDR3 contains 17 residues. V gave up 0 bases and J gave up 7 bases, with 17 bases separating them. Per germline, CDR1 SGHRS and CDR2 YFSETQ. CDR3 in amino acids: CASSLGAAKPLNSPLHF. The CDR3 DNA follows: TGCGCCAGCAGCTTGGGTGCCGCTAAACCCTTGAATTCACCCCTCCACTTT. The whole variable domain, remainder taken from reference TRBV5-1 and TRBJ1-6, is KAGVTQTPRYLIKTRGQQVTLSCSPISGHRSVSWYQQTPGQGLQFLFEYFSETQRNKGNFPGRFSGRQFSNSRSEMNVSTLELGDSALYLCASSLGAAKPLNSPLHFGNGTRLTVT.

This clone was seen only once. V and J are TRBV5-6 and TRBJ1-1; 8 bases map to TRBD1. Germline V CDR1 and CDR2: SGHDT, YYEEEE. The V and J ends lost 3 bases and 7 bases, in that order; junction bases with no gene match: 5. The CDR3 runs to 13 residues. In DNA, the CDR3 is TGTGCCAGCAGCTGGACCGGGACAGGTGAAGCTTTCTTT. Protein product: CASSWTGTGEAFF. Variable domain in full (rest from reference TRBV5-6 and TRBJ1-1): DAGVTQSPTHLIKTRGQQVTLRCSPKSGHDTVSWYQQALGQGPQFIFQYYEEEERQRGNFPDRFSGHQFPNYSSELNVNALLLGDSALYLCASSWTGTGEAFFGQGTRLTVV.

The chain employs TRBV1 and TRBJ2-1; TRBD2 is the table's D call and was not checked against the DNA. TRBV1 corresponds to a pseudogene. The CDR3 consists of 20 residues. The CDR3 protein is CTSSQDRLAGDPGSYNEQFF. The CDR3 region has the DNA TGCACCAGCAGCCAAGATAGGCTAGCGGGGGACCCAGGCTCCTACAATGAGCAGTTCTTC.

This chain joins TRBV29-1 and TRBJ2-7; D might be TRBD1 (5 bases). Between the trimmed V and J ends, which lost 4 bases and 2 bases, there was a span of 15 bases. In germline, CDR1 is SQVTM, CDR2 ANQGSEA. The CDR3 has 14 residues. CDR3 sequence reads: CSVADEDKAYEQYF. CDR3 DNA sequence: TGCAGCGTTGCGGATGAGGACAAGGCCTACGAGCAGTACTTC.

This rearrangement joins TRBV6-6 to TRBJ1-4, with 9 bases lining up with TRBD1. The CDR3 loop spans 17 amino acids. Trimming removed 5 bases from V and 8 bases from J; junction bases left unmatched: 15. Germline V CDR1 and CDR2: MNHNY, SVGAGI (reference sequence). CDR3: CASSQTPTGGLGEKLFF. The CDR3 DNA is TGTGCCAGCAGTCAGACACCCACAGGGGGCCTGGGAGAAAAACTGTTTTTT.

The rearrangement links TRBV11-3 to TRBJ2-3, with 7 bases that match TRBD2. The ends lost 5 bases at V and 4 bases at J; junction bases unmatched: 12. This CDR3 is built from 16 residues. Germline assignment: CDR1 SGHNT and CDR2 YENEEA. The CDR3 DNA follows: TGTGCCAGCAGCCGAAGGGCGGGGGATGGGTCAGATACGCAGTATTTT. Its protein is CASSRRAGDGSDTQYF.

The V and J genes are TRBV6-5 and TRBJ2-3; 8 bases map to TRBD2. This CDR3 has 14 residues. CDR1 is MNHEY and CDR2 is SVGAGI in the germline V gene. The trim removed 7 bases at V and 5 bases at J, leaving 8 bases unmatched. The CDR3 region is CASNPGGAQDTQYF. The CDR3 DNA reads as TGTGCCAGCAACCCCGGGGGGGCCCAAGATACGCAGTATTTT.

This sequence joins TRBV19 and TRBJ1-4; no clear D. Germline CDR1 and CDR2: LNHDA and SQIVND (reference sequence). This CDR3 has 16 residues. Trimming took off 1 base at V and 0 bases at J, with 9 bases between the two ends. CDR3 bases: TGTGCCAGTAGTATAGTCTACGTGACAACTAATGAAAAACTGTTTTTT. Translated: CASSIVYVTTNEKLFF.

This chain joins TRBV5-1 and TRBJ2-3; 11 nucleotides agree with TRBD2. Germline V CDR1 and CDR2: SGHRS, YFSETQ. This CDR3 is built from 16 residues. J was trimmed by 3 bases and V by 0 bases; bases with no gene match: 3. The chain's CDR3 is CASSLEASGGTDTQYF. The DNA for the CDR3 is TGCGCCAGCAGCTTGGAAGCTAGCGGGGGGACAGATACGCAGTATTTT.

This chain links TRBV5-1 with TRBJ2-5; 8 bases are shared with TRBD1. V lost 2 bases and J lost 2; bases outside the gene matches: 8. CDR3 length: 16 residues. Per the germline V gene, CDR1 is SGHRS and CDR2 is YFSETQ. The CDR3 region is CASSFGQGTLQETQYF. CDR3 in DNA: TGCGCCAGCAGCTTCGGACAGGGCACACTACAAGAGACCCAGTACTTC.

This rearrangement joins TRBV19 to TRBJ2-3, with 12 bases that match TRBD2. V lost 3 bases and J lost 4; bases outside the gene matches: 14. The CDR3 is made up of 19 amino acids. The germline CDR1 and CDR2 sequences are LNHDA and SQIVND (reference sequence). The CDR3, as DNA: TGTGCCAGTAGTATCCAAAACACCTTACTAGCGGGGGGCTCAGATACGCAGTATTTT. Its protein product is CASSIQNTLLAGGSDTQYF.

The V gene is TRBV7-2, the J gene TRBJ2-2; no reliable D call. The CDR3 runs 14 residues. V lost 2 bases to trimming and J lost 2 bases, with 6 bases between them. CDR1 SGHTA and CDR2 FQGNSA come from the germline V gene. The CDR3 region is CASSLTANTGELFF. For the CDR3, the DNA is TGTGCCAGCAGCTTAACAGCAAACACCGGGGAGCTGTTTTTT.

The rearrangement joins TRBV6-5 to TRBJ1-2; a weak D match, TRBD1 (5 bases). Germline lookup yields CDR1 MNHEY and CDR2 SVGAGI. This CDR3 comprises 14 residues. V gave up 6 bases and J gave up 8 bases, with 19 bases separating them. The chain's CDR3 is CASSSLRTGSGYTF. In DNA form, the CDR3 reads TGTGCCAGCAGCTCACTGAGAACAGGTTCCGGCTACACCTTC.

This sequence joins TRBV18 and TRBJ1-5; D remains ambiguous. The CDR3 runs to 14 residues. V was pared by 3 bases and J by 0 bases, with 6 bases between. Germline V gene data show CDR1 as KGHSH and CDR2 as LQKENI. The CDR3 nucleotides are TGTGCCAGCTCACCGGTCGGTAGCAATCAGCCCCAGCATTTT. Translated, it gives CASSPVGSNQPQHF.

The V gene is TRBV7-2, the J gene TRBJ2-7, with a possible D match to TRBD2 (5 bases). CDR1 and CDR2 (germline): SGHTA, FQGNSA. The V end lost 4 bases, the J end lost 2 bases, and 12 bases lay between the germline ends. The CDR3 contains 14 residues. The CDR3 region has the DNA TGTGCCAGCAGCTGGTCCGGGAAGACCTACGAGCAGTACTTC. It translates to CASSWSGKTYEQYF.

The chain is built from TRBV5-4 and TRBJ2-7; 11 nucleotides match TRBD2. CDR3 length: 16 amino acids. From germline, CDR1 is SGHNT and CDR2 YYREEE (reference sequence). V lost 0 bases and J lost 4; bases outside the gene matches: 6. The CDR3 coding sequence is TGTGCCAGCAGCTTGGACGCTAGCGGGGGGAATTACGAGCAGTACTTC. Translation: CASSLDASGGNYEQYF. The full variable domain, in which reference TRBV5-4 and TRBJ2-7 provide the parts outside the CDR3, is ETGVTQSPTHLIKTRGQQVTLRCSSQSGHNTVSWYQQALGQGPQFIFQYYREEENGRGNFPPRFSGLQFPNYSSELNVNALELDDSALYLCASSLDASGGNYEQYFGPGTRLTVT.

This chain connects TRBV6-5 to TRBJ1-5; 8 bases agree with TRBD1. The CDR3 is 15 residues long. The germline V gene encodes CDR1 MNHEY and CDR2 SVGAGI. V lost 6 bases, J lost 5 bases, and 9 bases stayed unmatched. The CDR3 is CASRDRAAGHQPQHF. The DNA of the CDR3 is TGTGCCAGCAGGGACAGGGCAGCGGGTCATCAGCCCCAGCATTTT.

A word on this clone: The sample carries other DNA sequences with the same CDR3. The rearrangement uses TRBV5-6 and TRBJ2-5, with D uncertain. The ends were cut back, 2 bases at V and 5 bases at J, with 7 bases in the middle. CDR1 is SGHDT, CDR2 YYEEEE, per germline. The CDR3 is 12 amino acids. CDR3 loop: CASSLTGETQYF. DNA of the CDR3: TGTGCCAGCAGCTTAACCGGGGAGACCCAGTACTTC.

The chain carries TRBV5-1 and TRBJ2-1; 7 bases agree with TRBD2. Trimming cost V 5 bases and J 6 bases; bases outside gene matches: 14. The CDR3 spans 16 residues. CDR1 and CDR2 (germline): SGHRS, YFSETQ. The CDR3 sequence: CASRELGLKKGNEQFF. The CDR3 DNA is TGCGCCAGCAGGGAACTGGGACTAAAAAAAGGCAATGAGCAGTTCTTC.